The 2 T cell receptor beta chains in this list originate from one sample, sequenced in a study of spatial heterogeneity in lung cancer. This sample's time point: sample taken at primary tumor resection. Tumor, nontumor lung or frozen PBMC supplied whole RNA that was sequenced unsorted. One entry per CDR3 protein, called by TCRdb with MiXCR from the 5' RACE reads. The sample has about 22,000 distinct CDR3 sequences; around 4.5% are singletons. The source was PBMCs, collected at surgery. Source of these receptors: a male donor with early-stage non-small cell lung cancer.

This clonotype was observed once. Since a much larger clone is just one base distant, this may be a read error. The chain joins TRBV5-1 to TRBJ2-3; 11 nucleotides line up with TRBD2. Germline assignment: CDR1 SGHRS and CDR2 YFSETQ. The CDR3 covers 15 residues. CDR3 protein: CASSRLAGSTDTRYF. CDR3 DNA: TGCGCCAGCAGCAGACTAGCGGGGAGCACAGATACGCGGTATTTT.

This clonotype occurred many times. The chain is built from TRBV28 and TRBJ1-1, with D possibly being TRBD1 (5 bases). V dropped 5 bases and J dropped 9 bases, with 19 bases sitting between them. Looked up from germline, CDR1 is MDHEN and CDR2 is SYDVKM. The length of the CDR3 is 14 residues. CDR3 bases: TGTGCCAGCAGTACCCCCGGGGGTTTGAGAAAAGCTTTCTTT. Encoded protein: CASSTPGGLRKAFF.